A single sample gave rise to the 23 T cell receptor beta chains below, sequenced in a study of cytomegalovirus exposure and HLA in healthy donors (dated by TCRdb to about 2017). Preparation of the library involved the immunoSEQ multiplex PCR assay. For the multiplex PCR, a mixture combining 60 forward primers for TCR Vbeta segments and 13 reverse primers for TCR Jbeta segments was used. TCRdb stores this immuneACCESS table with in-frame sequences only. Part of the clones is absent; in the studies checked, under half of the shortfall reflects unresolved V genes, and no reason is known for the rest. Here the sample has roughly 140,000 clones; roughly 79% occur a single time. The ten largest clones capture roughly 2.8% of the sample. The sequencing input was PBMCs. These receptors were obtained from a male donor in good health and CMV-seronegative.

The chain uses TRBV2 and TRBJ2-7, with 10 bases matching TRBD2. V lost 3 bases, J lost 1 base, and 3 bases stayed unmatched. The CDR3 loop spans 15 amino acids. Per germline, CDR1 SNHLY and CDR2 FYNNEI. The CDR3 coding sequence is TGTGCCAGCAGTGAGGGGACTAGCGTTTCCTACGAGCAGTACTTC. It codes for CASSEGTSVSYEQYF.

This chain links TRBV7-6 with TRBJ2-1; the match to TRBD2 covers 15 bases. Trimming cost V 3 bases and J 8 bases; bases outside gene matches: 8. The CDR3 is 17 residues long. Germline V CDR1 and CDR2: SGHVS, FNYEAQ. The CDR3 reads CASSLGLAGGLDYEQFF. The CDR3 DNA sequence: TGTGCCAGCAGCTTGGGACTAGCGGGAGGATTAGACTATGAGCAGTTCTTC.

V and J are TRBV7-8 and TRBJ2-5, with a possible D match to TRBD1 (6 bases). Per the germline V gene, CDR1 is SGHVS and CDR2 is FQNEAQ. V lost 5 bases to trimming and J lost 7 bases, with 20 bases between them. The CDR3 covers 15 residues. DNA for the CDR3: TGTGCCAGCAGCGCCCCGGGGACGGGCAGGGGGACCCAGTACTTC. The encoded protein is CASSAPGTGRGTQYF.

This clone was detected a few times. V and J are TRBV6-5 and TRBJ1-1; TRBD1 matches at 7 bases. Germline V CDR1 and CDR2: MNHEY, SVGAGI. There are 14 residues in the CDR3. V lost 7 bases and J lost 6; bases outside the gene matches: 11. The CDR3 region has the DNA TGTGCCAGCAACCTCAGGGGGAGGTGGGCTGAAGCTTTCTTT. Protein sequence: CASNLRGRWAEAFF.

The sample holds one count of this clone. The gene calls are TRBV2 and TRBJ1-1; 7 bases match TRBD1. The CDR3 spans 16 residues. Germline V gene sequence: CDR1 SNHLY, CDR2 FYNNEI. The ends lost 5 bases at V and 7 bases at J; junction bases unmatched: 16. The CDR3 is CASSRSPGQLTGEAFF. CDR3 nucleotide sequence: TGTGCCAGCAGTCGATCTCCGGGACAGCTAACCGGTGAAGCTTTCTTT.

The chain is built from TRBV11-3 and TRBJ2-7; 9 bases line up with TRBD1. This CDR3 region has 19 residues. The germline gives CDR1 SGHNT, CDR2 YENEEA. Unmatched junction bases numbered 20, after V lost 4 bases and J lost 4 bases. The CDR3 region is CASSSPGGPRGTGIYEQYF. CDR3 DNA: TGTGCCAGCAGCTCACCCGGGGGGCCTCGTGGGACAGGGATATACGAGCAGTACTTC.

Here the CDR3 DNA reads TGTGCCATCAGCCTCAATTTTAGAGAAGAAGCTTTCTTT. This sequence encodes CAISLNFREEAFF. The chain uses TRBV10-3 and TRBJ1-1; D gene uncertain. Germline lookup yields CDR1 ENHRY and CDR2 SYGVKD. V was trimmed by 6 bases and J by 8 bases, leaving 16 bases between them. This CDR3 has 13 amino acids.

The rearrangement links TRBV6-6 to TRBJ2-7, with 10 bases aligning to TRBD1. Per the germline V gene, CDR1 is MNHNY and CDR2 is SVGAGI (reference sequence). The CDR3 is 15 residues long. J gave up 7 bases and V 0 bases, and 6 bases lay outside the gene matches. CDR3 nucleotide sequence: TGTGCCAGCAGTTACTCGATGGGACAGGGGACTGAGCAGTACTTC. This encodes CASSYSMGQGTEQYF.

V and J are TRBV5-1 and TRBJ2-4, with D tentatively TRBD2 (5 bases). Germline loops: CDR1 SGHRS, CDR2 YFSETQ. The CDR3 spans 14 residues. V lost 4 bases to trimming and J lost 7 bases, with 15 bases between them. CDR3 in DNA: TGCGCCAGCAGCCCCCGAGAAGCGGAGAACATTCAGTACTTC. Encoded protein: CASSPREAENIQYF.

The J gene is TRBJ1-4, the V gene TRBV5-5; D unresolved. The germline gives CDR1 SGHKS, CDR2 YYEKEE (reference sequence). Trimming shortened V by 4 bases and J by 4 bases, and 14 bases separated the two germline ends. The CDR3 covers 15 residues. CDR3 sequence reads: CASSRRWQDNEKLFF. The CDR3, as DNA: TGTGCCAGCAGCAGAAGGTGGCAGGATAATGAAAAACTGTTTTTT.

The chain recombines TRBV4-1 with TRBJ2-3; D possibly corresponds to TRBD1 (5 bases). Per germline, CDR1 MGHRA and CDR2 YSYEKL. With 0 bases removed from V and 5 bases from J, the gap between germline ends came to 12 bases. The CDR3 runs to 15 residues. CDR3: CASSQEGRVGDTQYF. The CDR3 DNA follows: TGCGCCAGCAGCCAAGAGGGCAGGGTAGGAGATACGCAGTATTTT.

This sequence joins TRBV27 and TRBJ1-3; D unclear. This CDR3 is 11 amino acids long. The germline CDR1 and CDR2 sequences are MNHEY and SMNVEV (reference sequence). Trimming took off 7 bases at V and 4 bases at J, with 5 bases between the two ends. For the CDR3, the DNA is TGTGCCAGCATTAGAGGAAACACCATATATTTT. Translating it yields CASIRGNTIYF.

The genes are TRBV4-1 and TRBJ2-7; 8 bases line up with TRBD1. The CDR3 is made up of 14 amino acids. V was pared by 4 bases and J by 0 bases, with 2 bases of the junction left unmatched. The germline V gene encodes CDR1 MGHRA and CDR2 YSYEKL. Here the CDR3 DNA reads TGCGCCAGCAGCCGGACAGGGAGCTCCTACGAGCAGTACTTC. It encodes CASSRTGSSYEQYF.

In nucleotides, the CDR3 is TGCAGCGTTGAAGATAAGGCCAGGGGGTATGGCTACACCTTC. Translated, it gives CSVEDKARGYGYTF. The J gene is TRBJ1-2, the V gene TRBV29-1, with 7 bases that match TRBD1. V shed 0 bases and J 5 bases; nucleotides not matched to a gene: 6. CDR3 length: 14 amino acids. Per the germline V gene, CDR1 is SQVTM and CDR2 is ANQGSEA.

The CDR3 spells CASSPGLGQRNEQFF. In nucleotides, the CDR3 is TGTGCCAGCAGCCCGGGACTAGGACAACGCAATGAGCAGTTCTTC. The chain uses TRBV7-3 and TRBJ2-1; 8 nucleotides line up with TRBD2. There are 15 residues in the CDR3. J lost 6 bases, V lost 5 bases, and 9 bases had no gene match. CDR1 is SGHTA, CDR2 FQGTGA, per germline.

This clone has a single count. V usage is TRBV7-9 and J usage is TRBJ1-1; possibly TRBD1 for D (6 bases). Per the germline V gene, CDR1 is SEHNR and CDR2 is FQNEAQ (reference sequence). The germline V and J ends were trimmed by 8 bases and 0 bases, with 13 bases remaining between them. The CDR3 is made up of 14 amino acids. The CDR3 region is CASGREGVNTEAFF. CDR3 sequence (DNA): TGTGCCAGCGGAAGAGAGGGGGTGAACACTGAAGCTTTCTTT.

This chain connects TRBV9 to TRBJ2-1, with 8 bases matching TRBD2. J was trimmed by 2 bases and V by 0 bases; bases with no gene match: 7. The CDR3 has 17 amino acids. Germline values: CDR1 SGDLS, CDR2 YYNGEE. CDR3 in amino acids: CASSVDGGGPPYNEQFF. The CDR3 DNA reads as TGTGCCAGCAGCGTAGACGGCGGGGGGCCCCCCTACAATGAGCAGTTCTTC.

The V and J genes are TRBV7-2 and TRBJ2-1, with TRBD2 as a possible D gene (6 bases). The CDR3 contains 17 residues. The germline V and J ends were trimmed by 8 bases and 6 bases, with 26 bases remaining between them. Germline V gene lookup returns CDR1 SGHTA and CDR2 FQGNSA. The CDR3 DNA sequence: TGTGCCAGCTCTCTGCCCCTCGGCCGGGAGTTCGGCAATGAGCAGTTCTTC. Protein product: CASSLPLGREFGNEQFF. Full variable domain (rest looked up from reference TRBV7-2 and TRBJ2-1): GAGVSQSPSNKVTEKGKDVELRCDPISGHTALYWYRQSLGQGLEFLIYFQGNSAPDKSGLPSDRFSAERTGGSVSTLTIQRTQQEDSAVYLCASSLPLGREFGNEQFFGPGTRLTVL.

The chain couples TRBV11-2 to TRBJ1-1, with TRBD1 identical over 7 bases. CDR1 is SGHAT and CDR2 is FQNNGV in the germline V gene. This CDR3 spans 14 amino acids. The trim removed 3 bases at V and 3 bases at J, leaving 4 bases unmatched. CDR3 loop: CASSFYRGDTEAFF. CDR3 nucleotides: TGTGCCAGCAGCTTCTACAGGGGAGACACTGAAGCTTTCTTT.

This clone was detected only once. The genes are TRBV11-2 and TRBJ1-2, with TRBD1 matching 7 bases. The germline CDR1 and CDR2 sequences are SGHAT and FQNNGV. V was pared by 0 bases and J by 5 bases, with 12 bases of the junction left unmatched. This CDR3 is built from 17 residues. CDR3 DNA: TGTGCCAGCAGCTTAGATCTGGTCCGGGACAGTCTGTATGGCTACACCTTC. This codes for CASSLDLVRDSLYGYTF.

The chain couples TRBV30 to TRBJ2-1; D is perhaps TRBD2 (5 bases). The CDR3 is 13 amino acids. Per the germline V gene, CDR1 is GTSNPN and CDR2 is SVGIG (reference sequence). The V and J ends lost 0 bases and 11 bases respectively, with 14 bases between them. CDR3 loop: CAWSVRQEVQQFF. In DNA, the CDR3 is TGTGCCTGGAGTGTACGTCAGGAGGTTCAGCAGTTCTTC.

The CDR3 DNA sequence: TGCGCCAGCAGCCCCTCTGGACAGGGAGGTGTCTACACCTTC. It encodes CASSPSGQGGVYTF. The V and J genes are TRBV5-1 and TRBJ1-2; 8 nucleotides match TRBD1. V was pared by 4 bases and J by 10 bases, with 12 bases of the junction left unmatched. The germline V gene encodes CDR1 SGHRS and CDR2 YFSETQ. There are 14 residues in the CDR3.

The chain employs TRBV14 and TRBJ1-4; D unresolved. Germline values: CDR1 SGHDN, CDR2 FVKESK. CDR3 length: 17 residues. V dropped 3 bases and J dropped 5 bases, with 19 bases sitting between them. The CDR3 loop reads CASSQVLSGGKNEKLFF. Written as DNA, the CDR3 is TGTGCCAGCAGCCAGGTTTTATCAGGAGGAAAGAATGAAAAACTGTTTTTT.